What follows are 32 T cell receptor beta chains derived from one specimen sequenced in a study of blood T cell repertoires in COVID-19. Only in-frame clones appear in the TCRdb table, and some are missing; sequencing was by immunoSEQ multiplex PCR. This sample has 110,000 to 150,000 clones; about 90% occur once, and the top ten carry 11%. Sample: PBMCs or T cells enriched from blood (not recorded which). The receptors originated from a man aged 60 to 69 who had recovered from COVID-19.

CDR3 in amino acids: CASRSGGVNEKLFF. CDR3 bases: TGTGCCAGCAGATCTGGGGGGGTAAATGAAAAACTGTTTTTT. The chain combines TRBV6-5 with TRBJ1-4; maybe TRBD1 (5 bases). Germline values: CDR1 MNHEY, CDR2 SVGAGI. V shed 6 bases and J shed 5 bases, with 13 bases lying between them. This CDR3 comprises 14 residues.

Comments on this clone: Because it lacks the conserved phenylalanine or tryptophan at the end, this CDR3 is likely a read error. The DNA is left out, because the CDR3 cannot be placed on it with certainty; the CDR3 is given as TCRdb lists it. This rearrangement joins TRBV2 to TRBJ2-7; TRBD2 is taken as the D call from the table, unchecked against the DNA. The CDR3 is 12 amino acids long, termini counted. From germline, CDR1 is SNHLY and CDR2 FYNNEI. The CDR3 is CASSDAGPSPKL.

The chain employs TRBV6-1 and TRBJ2-1; D not resolved. CDR3 length: 13 residues. Between the trimmed V and J ends, which lost 2 bases and 3 bases, there was a span of 5 bases. Germline V gene sequence: CDR1 MNHNS, CDR2 SASEGT. The CDR3 loop is CASSEIDYNEQFF. The CDR3 nucleotides read TGTGCCAGCAGTGAAATAGACTACAATGAGCAGTTCTTC.

This clone was picked up one time. The chain joins TRBV5-1 to TRBJ1-4; D unresolved. CDR1 SGHRS and CDR2 YFSETQ come from the germline V gene. Deletions cut 0 bases from V and 8 bases from J, with 11 bases between. The CDR3 is made up of 14 amino acids. DNA of the CDR3: TGCGCCAGCAGCTTGGGACGGTCGGGGGAAAAACTGTTTTTT. Translation: CASSLGRSGEKLFF.

This rearrangement joins TRBV27 to TRBJ2-1, with TRBD2 matching 11 bases. The CDR3 is 17 residues long. The V segment lost 5 bases and the J segment 7 bases; nucleotides outside the gene matches: 13. Germline lookup yields CDR1 MNHEY and CDR2 SMNVEV (reference sequence). The CDR3 region is CASSPRLAGTPGNEQFF. In DNA form, the CDR3 reads TGTGCCAGCAGTCCTAGACTAGCGGGAACACCGGGGAATGAGCAGTTCTTC.

The J gene is TRBJ1-3, the V gene TRBV2; the match to TRBD1 covers 8 bases. V gave up 6 bases and J gave up 4 bases; unmatched junction bases: 26. The germline CDR1 and CDR2 sequences are SNHLY and FYNNEI. CDR3 length equals 21 residues. The CDR3 DNA reads TGTGCCAGCAGCGCCGACAGGGGTCCCCGGGTAGGGACTCTTGACGGAAACACCATATATTTT. Translated, it gives CASSADRGPRVGTLDGNTIYF. The full variable domain, with the rest looked up from reference TRBV2 and TRBJ1-3, is EPEVTQTPSHQVTQMGQEVILRCVPISNHLYFYWYRQILGQKVEFLVSFYNNEISEKSEIFDDQFSVERPDGSNFTLKIRSTKLEDSAMYFCASSADRGPRVGTLDGNTIYFGEGSWLTVV.

The gene calls are TRBV5-4 and TRBJ1-2; 11 bases agree with TRBD1. This CDR3 contains 13 residues. Germline lookup yields CDR1 SGHNT and CDR2 YYREEE (reference sequence). The ends lost 2 bases at V and 7 bases at J; junction bases unmatched: 1. The CDR3: CASSFGTGGGYTF. CDR3 nucleotides: TGTGCCAGCAGCTTCGGGACAGGGGGTGGCTACACCTTC.

The chain combines TRBV6-5 with TRBJ2-1, with 9 positions matching TRBD1. Germline V CDR1 and CDR2: MNHEY, SVGAGI. With 9 bases clipped from V and 9 bases from J, the junction kept 9 bases outside the gene matches. The length of the CDR3 is 13 residues. The CDR3 sequence is CARGSGTGTEQFF. The CDR3 region has the DNA TGTGCCAGGGGGTCCGGGACAGGGACTGAGCAGTTCTTC.

The chain is built from TRBV4-1 and TRBJ1-1; TRBD1 matches at 7 bases. Germline assignment: CDR1 MGHRA and CDR2 YSYEKL. This CDR3 has 15 residues. Trimming cost V 2 bases and J 0 bases; bases outside gene matches: 3. The CDR3 loop is CASSQYGTVNTEAFF. CDR3 coding DNA: TGCGCCAGCAGCCAATACGGGACAGTGAACACTGAAGCTTTCTTT.

The V gene is TRBV12-3 or TRBV12-4, the J gene TRBJ2-1, with TRBD2 matching over 9 bases. The CDR3 has 13 residues. Trimming cost V 7 bases and J 9 bases; bases outside gene matches: 7. The CDR3 DNA is TGTGCCAGCACCCCTAGCGGGATTGGTGAGCAGTTCTTC. Amino acids: CASTPSGIGEQFF.

This clone was observed a few times. The chain recombines TRBV7-3 with TRBJ2-7, with 8 nucleotides matching TRBD2. Germline CDR1 SGHTA, CDR2 FQGTGA. The V gene end was trimmed by 1 base and the J gene end by 7 bases; junction bases not matched to a gene: 3. This CDR3 has 13 residues. CDR3 protein: CASSLSSGGEQYF. In nucleotides, the CDR3 is TGTGCCAGCAGCTTAAGCTCGGGAGGGGAGCAGTACTTC.

The chain couples TRBV5-1 to TRBJ2-3, with D perhaps TRBD1 (5 bases). This CDR3 has 15 amino acids. V was shortened by 5 bases and J by 1 base, with 14 bases between the two germline ends. Germline V gives CDR1 SGHRS, CDR2 YFSETQ. The CDR3 region has the DNA TGCGCCAGCAGTAGGGGTGATGGAGGCACAGATACGCAGTATTTT. Translation gives CASSRGDGGTDTQYF.

This chain joins TRBV28 and TRBJ1-1; tentatively, D is TRBD1 (5 bases). Germline V gene data show CDR1 as MDHEN and CDR2 as SYDVKM. V was trimmed by 3 bases and J by 1 base, leaving 9 bases between them. The CDR3 loop spans 14 amino acids. This chain's CDR3 is CASSFPGQNTEAFF. The DNA of the CDR3 is TGTGCCAGCAGTTTTCCCGGACAGAACACTGAAGCTTTCTTT.

This clone was seen once. The chain carries TRBV20-1 and TRBJ2-3, with D perhaps TRBD1 (6 bases). The CDR3 consists of 11 residues. Germline V lookup: CDR1 DFQATT, CDR2 SNEGSKA (reference sequence). V shed 0 bases and J shed 8 bases, with 6 bases lying between them. The CDR3 nucleotides are TGCAGTGCTAGAGAAGGGGGTACGCAGTATTTT. It codes for CSAREGGTQYF.

In this sample, this clone turned up many times. The rearrangement links TRBV5-5 to TRBJ1-1, with D perhaps TRBD1 (5 bases). Trimming removed 5 bases from V and 7 bases from J, with 18 bases in between. Germline V gene lookup returns CDR1 SGHKS and CDR2 YYEKEE (reference sequence). CDR3 length: 14 amino acids. CDR3 sequence (DNA): TGTGCCAGCAGGATGCTCCAGGGCAGTATTGAAGCTTTCTTT. It encodes CASRMLQGSIEAFF.

As regards this clone: Other DNA sequences in the same sample also yield this CDR3. This chain joins TRBV28 and TRBJ2-7, with TRBD1 as a possible D gene (5 bases). V gave up 1 base and J gave up 2 bases, with 12 bases separating them. This CDR3 contains 15 residues. Germline CDR1 reads MDHEN; CDR2 reads SYDVKM. CDR3 loop: CASSLSAGLAYEQYF. The CDR3 DNA reads as TGTGCCAGCAGTTTATCAGCAGGGCTCGCCTACGAGCAGTACTTC.

The J gene is TRBJ1-4, the V gene TRBV5-1; maybe TRBD1 (5 bases). The germline V and J ends were trimmed by 5 bases and 13 bases, with 12 bases remaining between them. Germline loops: CDR1 SGHRS, CDR2 YFSETQ. This CDR3 spans 11 amino acids. CDR3 DNA sequence: TGCGCCAGCAGTCGGGGGAATCGACTGTTTTTT. Amino acid sequence: CASSRGNRLFF.

The gene calls are TRBV19 and TRBJ1-5, with TRBD1 as a possible D gene (6 bases). This CDR3 is built from 15 residues. Per the germline V gene, CDR1 is LNHDA and CDR2 is SQIVND (reference sequence). Trimming took off 5 bases at V and 2 bases at J, with 13 bases between the two ends. The CDR3 DNA follows: TGTGCCAGTAGTGCGGGGGCGGTGGGCAATCAGCCCCAGCATTTT. It codes for CASSAGAVGNQPQHF. Drawing the rest from reference TRBV19 and TRBJ1-5, the complete variable domain is DGGITQSPKYLFRKEGQNVTLSCEQNLNHDAMYWYRQDPGQGLRLIYYSQIVNDFQKGDIAEGYSVSREKKESFPLTVTSAQKNPTAFYLCASSAGAVGNQPQHFGDGTRLSIL.

The V gene is TRBV24-1, the J gene TRBJ2-1; 11 bases are shared with TRBD1. Germline-derived CDR1 and CDR2 are KGHDR and SFDVKD. V dropped 9 bases and J dropped 7; count of bases not matched to a gene: 7. This CDR3 has 14 amino acids. CDR3 nucleotide sequence: TGTGCCACCGAACGGACAGGGGGCTGGAATGAGCAGTTCTTC. Translating gives CATERTGGWNEQFF.

The J gene is TRBJ1-2, the V gene TRBV25-1, with TRBD1 identical over 12 bases. V lost 4 bases, J lost 8 bases, and 8 bases stayed unmatched. Germline V gene sequence: CDR1 MGHDK, CDR2 SYGVNS. This CDR3 spans 15 amino acids. The CDR3 is CASSAPGQGARGYTF. In DNA form, the CDR3 reads TGTGCCAGCAGTGCCCCGGGACAGGGGGCGCGGGGCTACACCTTC.

The chain combines TRBV2 with TRBJ2-1; 8 nucleotides match TRBD2. The junction had 7 bases not matched to a gene; V was cut back by 4 bases and J by 5 bases. The CDR3 covers 15 residues. CDR1 and CDR2 (germline): SNHLY, FYNNEI. In DNA, the CDR3 is TGTGCCAGCAGTGGAGCCAGCGGGGGCCACAATGAGCAGTTCTTC. This translates into CASSGASGGHNEQFF.

V usage is TRBV6-1 and J usage is TRBJ2-1, with 7 nucleotides matching TRBD2. V lost 2 bases, J lost 10 bases, and 17 bases stayed unmatched. Looked up from germline, CDR1 is MNHNS and CDR2 is SASEGT. CDR3 length equals 17 residues. This CDR3 reads CASSEPWGGGAEGEQFF. CDR3 sequence (DNA): TGTGCCAGCAGTGAACCCTGGGGGGGAGGGGCCGAAGGGGAGCAGTTCTTC.

The V gene is TRBV5-8, the J gene TRBJ2-3; 8 positions match TRBD2. Per the germline V gene, CDR1 is SGHTS and CDR2 is YDEGEE. CDR3 length: 15 residues. After removal of 4 bases from V and 4 bases from J, the junction contained 8 bases not matched to a gene. The CDR3 here is CASSRTGGPSDTQYF. In DNA, the CDR3 is TGTGCCAGCAGCCGGACGGGGGGGCCGTCAGATACGCAGTATTTT.

The chain uses TRBV7-6 and TRBJ2-3, with a tentative D call TRBD1 (5 bases). CDR1 and CDR2 (germline): SGHVS, FNYEAQ. V was clipped by 6 bases and J by 1 base, with 17 bases between them. The CDR3 has 16 amino acids. CDR3 bases: TGTGCCAGCAGGCAAAATGGGGCAGTCGGCACAGATACGCAGTATTTT. This codes for CASRQNGAVGTDTQYF. Together with reference TRBV7-6 and TRBJ2-3, the CDR3 gives the full variable domain: GAGVSQSPRYKVTKRGQDVALRCDPISGHVSLYWYRQALGQGPEFLTYFNYEAQQDKSGLPNDRFSAERPEGSISTLTIQRTEQRDSAMYRCASRQNGAVGTDTQYFGPGTRLTVL.

V and J are TRBV3-1 (or the pseudogene TRBV3-2) and TRBJ1-4, with D hard to call. CDR1 is LGHDT and CDR2 is YNNKEL in the germline V gene (reference sequence). Trimming took off 0 bases at V and 0 bases at J, with 8 bases between the two ends. The CDR3 sequence is 16 residues long. CDR3 DNA sequence: TGTGCCAGCAGCCAAGATGGGCAAACAACTAATGAAAAACTGTTTTTT. It codes for CASSQDGQTTNEKLFF.

The V call is TRBV7-8, the J call TRBJ2-7; 8 positions agree with TRBD1. Trimming at V came to 5 bases and at J to 2 bases, leaving 14 bases not matched to a gene. The germline gives CDR1 SGHVS, CDR2 FQNEAQ. The CDR3 is 17 residues long. The CDR3 DNA is TGTGCCAGCAGCCTTGTTGGAAGGGGGACAGGAGCCTACGAGCAGTACTTC. This gives the protein CASSLVGRGTGAYEQYF.

The chain is built from TRBV2 and TRBJ2-1; D gene unclear. Germline V gives CDR1 SNHLY, CDR2 FYNNEI. CDR3 length: 11 residues. Trimming left V 5 bases short and J 13 bases short, with 12 bases between. The CDR3: CASSIQIIQFF. CDR3 in DNA: TGTGCCAGCAGTATCCAGATCATCCAGTTCTTC.

The gene calls are TRBV10-3 and TRBJ2-3, with 12 bases aligning to TRBD2. Germline lookup yields CDR1 ENHRY and CDR2 SYGVKD. The CDR3 totals 18 residues. V trimming: 1 base; J trimming: 4 bases; junction bases outside the gene matches: 9. The chain's CDR3 is CAISEWHPSGGGPDTQYF. Written as DNA, the CDR3 is TGTGCCATCAGTGAGTGGCATCCTAGCGGGGGGGGCCCAGATACGCAGTATTTT.

This chain connects TRBV14 to TRBJ1-5, with D possibly being TRBD1 (5 bases). CDR1 SGHDN and CDR2 FVKESK come from the germline V gene. V was clipped by 0 bases and J by 9 bases, with 15 bases between them. The CDR3 spans 15 residues. CDR3 amino acids: CASSQDGRAPVPQHF. The CDR3 nucleotides read TGTGCCAGCAGCCAAGACGGCAGGGCCCCGGTGCCCCAGCATTTT. The full variable domain, with the rest looked up from reference TRBV14 and TRBJ1-5, is EAGVTQFPSHSVIEKGQTVTLRCDPISGHDNLYWYRRVMGKEIKFLLHFVKESKQDESGMPNNRFLAERTGGTYSTLKVQPAELEDSGVYFCASSQDGRAPVPQHFGDGTRLSIL.

CDR3 sequence (DNA): TGTGCCAGCACTCCAGGACTAGCGGGAGTTGAGACCCAGTACTTC. Its translation: CASTPGLAGVETQYF. The V call is TRBV2, the J call TRBJ2-5; 13 nucleotides match TRBD2. Trimming at V came to 7 bases and at J to 5 bases, leaving 7 bases not matched to a gene. Germline values: CDR1 SNHLY, CDR2 FYNNEI. CDR3 length: 15 amino acids. Full variable domain (remainder filled in from reference TRBV2 and TRBJ2-5): EPEVTQTPSHQVTQMGQEVILRCVPISNHLYFYWYRQILGQKVEFLVSFYNNEISEKSEIFDDQFSVERPDGSNFTLKIRSTKLEDSAMYFCASTPGLAGVETQYFGPGTRLLVL.

Only one count was recorded for this clone. The J gene is TRBJ1-5, the V gene TRBV2; no clear D. CDR3 size: 15 residues. Trimming removed 4 bases at V and 5 bases at J, with 15 bases between. The V gene's germline CDR1 is SNHLY and CDR2 FYNNEI. CDR3 nucleotides: TGTGCCAGCAGTGCCCGGTCCCGCGGGCATCAGCCCCAGCATTTT. It is translated as CASSARSRGHQPQHF.

To note about this clone: The sample has other DNA sequences that encode this CDR3 too. The chain combines TRBV9 with TRBJ2-5, with D unresolved. This CDR3 region has 13 residues. Deletions cut 0 bases from V and 4 bases from J, with 7 bases between. CDR1 is SGDLS, CDR2 YYNGEE, per germline. DNA for the CDR3: TGTGCCAGCAGCGTAGATAGTGGAGAGACCCAGTACTTC. Translating it yields CASSVDSGETQYF.